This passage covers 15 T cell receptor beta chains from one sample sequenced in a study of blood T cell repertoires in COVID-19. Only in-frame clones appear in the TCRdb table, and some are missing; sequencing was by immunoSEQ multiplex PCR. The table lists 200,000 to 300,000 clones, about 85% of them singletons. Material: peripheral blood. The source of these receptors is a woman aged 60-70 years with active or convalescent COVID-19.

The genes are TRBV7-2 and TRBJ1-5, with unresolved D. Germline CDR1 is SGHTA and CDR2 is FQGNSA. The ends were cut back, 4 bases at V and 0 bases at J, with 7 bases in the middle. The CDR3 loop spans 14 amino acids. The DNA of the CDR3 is TGTGCCAGCAGCTCGGTCTTTAGCAATCAGCCCCAGCATTTT. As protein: CASSSVFSNQPQHF. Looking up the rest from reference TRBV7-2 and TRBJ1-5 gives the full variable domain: GAGVSQSPSNKVTEKGKDVELRCDPISGHTALYWYRQSLGQGLEFLIYFQGNSAPDKSGLPSDRFSAERTGGSVSTLTIQRTQQEDSAVYLCASSSVFSNQPQHFGDGTRLSIL.

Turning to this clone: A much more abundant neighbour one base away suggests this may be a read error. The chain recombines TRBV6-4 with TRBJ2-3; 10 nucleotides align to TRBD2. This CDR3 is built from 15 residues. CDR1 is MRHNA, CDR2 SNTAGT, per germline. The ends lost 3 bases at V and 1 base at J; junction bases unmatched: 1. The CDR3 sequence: CASSEGTSGTDTQYF. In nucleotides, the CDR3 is TGTGCCAGCAGTGAAGGGACTAGCGGCACAGATACGCAGTATTTT.

CDR3 DNA sequence: TGTGCCAGCAGCCAAGAGGCTAGCGGAATCAGCACAGATACGCAGTATTTT. Translation gives CASSQEASGISTDTQYF. The chain carries TRBV4-2 and TRBJ2-3, with 7 bases identical to TRBD2. This CDR3 is 17 amino acids long. J lost 0 bases, V lost 0 bases, and 6 bases had no gene match. Germline V gene lookup returns CDR1 LGHNA and CDR2 YNFKEQ.

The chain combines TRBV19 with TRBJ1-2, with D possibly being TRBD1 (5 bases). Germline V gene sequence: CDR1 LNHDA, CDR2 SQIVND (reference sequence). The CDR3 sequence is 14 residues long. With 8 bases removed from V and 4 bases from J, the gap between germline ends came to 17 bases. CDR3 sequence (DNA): TGTGCCAGTTCCGTCAAGCAGGGTCTCTATGGCTACACCTTC. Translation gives CASSVKQGLYGYTF.

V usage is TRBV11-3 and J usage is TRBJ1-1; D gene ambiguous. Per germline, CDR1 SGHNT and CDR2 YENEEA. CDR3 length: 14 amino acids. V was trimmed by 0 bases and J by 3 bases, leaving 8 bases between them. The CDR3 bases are TGTGCCAGCAGCTTAGACAGAACATACACTGAAGCTTTCTTT. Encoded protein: CASSLDRTYTEAFF.

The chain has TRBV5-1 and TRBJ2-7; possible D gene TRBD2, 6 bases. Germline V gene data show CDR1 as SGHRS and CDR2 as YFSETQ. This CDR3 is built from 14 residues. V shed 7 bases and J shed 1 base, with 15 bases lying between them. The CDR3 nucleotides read TGCGCCAGCTCCCTGCGGGATAGGTCCTACGAGCAGTACTTC. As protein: CASSLRDRSYEQYF.

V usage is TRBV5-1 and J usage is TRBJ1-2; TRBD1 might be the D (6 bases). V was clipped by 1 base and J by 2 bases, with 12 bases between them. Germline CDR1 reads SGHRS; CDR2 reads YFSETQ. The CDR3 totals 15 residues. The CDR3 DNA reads TGCGCCAGCAGCTTGTGGGGGACACTGAACTATGGCTACACCTTC. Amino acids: CASSLWGTLNYGYTF. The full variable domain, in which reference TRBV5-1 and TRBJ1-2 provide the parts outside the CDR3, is KAGVTQTPRYLIKTRGQQVTLSCSPISGHRSVSWYQQTPGQGLQFLFEYFSETQRNKGNFPGRFSGRQFSNSRSEMNVSTLELGDSALYLCASSLWGTLNYGYTFGSGTRLTVV.

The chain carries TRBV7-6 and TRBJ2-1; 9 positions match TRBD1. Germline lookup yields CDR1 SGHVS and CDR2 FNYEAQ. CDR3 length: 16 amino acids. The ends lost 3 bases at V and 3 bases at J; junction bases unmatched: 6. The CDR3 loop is CASSFLGQGFYNEQFF. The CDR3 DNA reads TGTGCCAGCAGCTTTCTTGGACAGGGGTTCTACAATGAGCAGTTCTTC.

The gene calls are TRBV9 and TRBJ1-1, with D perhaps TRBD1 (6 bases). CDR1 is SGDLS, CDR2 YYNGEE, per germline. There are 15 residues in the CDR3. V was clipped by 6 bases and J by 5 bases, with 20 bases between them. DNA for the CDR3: TGTGCCAGCAAACAGGGAGGCGGGGGAGGAACTGAAGCTTTCTTT. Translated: CASKQGGGGGTEAFF. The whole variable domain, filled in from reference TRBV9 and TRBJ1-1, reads DSGVTQTPKHLITATGQRVTLRCSPRSGDLSVYWYQQSLDQGLQFLIQYYNGEERAKGNILERFSAQQFPDLHSELNLSSLELGDSALYFCASKQGGGGGTEAFFGQGTRLTVV.

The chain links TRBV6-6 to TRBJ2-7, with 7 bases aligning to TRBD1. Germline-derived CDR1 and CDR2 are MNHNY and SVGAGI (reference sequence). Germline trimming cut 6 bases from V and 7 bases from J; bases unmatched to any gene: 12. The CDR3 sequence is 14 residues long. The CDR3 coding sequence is TGTGCCAGCAGAAGGGGAGACAGGGCTGGGGAGCAGTACGTC. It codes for CASRRGDRAGEQYV.

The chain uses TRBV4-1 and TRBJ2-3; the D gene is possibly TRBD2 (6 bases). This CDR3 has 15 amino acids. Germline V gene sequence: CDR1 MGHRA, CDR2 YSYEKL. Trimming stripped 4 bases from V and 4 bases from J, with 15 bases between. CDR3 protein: CASSPSGGASDTQYF. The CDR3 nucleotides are TGCGCCAGCAGCCCATCGGGCGGGGCTTCAGATACGCAGTATTTT.

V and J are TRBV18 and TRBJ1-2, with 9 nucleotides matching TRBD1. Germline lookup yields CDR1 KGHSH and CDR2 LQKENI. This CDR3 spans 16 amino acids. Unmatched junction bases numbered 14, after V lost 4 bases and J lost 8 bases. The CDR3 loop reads CASSLNTGTGIRGYTF. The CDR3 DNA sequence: TGTGCCAGCTCACTCAATACCGGGACAGGGATCCGGGGCTACACCTTC.

The CDR3 loop is CAWSVGRMKLFF. The CDR3 coding sequence is TGTGCCTGGAGTGTAGGCAGGATGAAACTGTTTTTT. The J gene is TRBJ1-4, the V gene TRBV30; unclear D gene. Trimming cost V 0 bases and J 11 bases, with 10 bases left between them. The germline CDR1 and CDR2 sequences are GTSNPN and SVGIG (reference sequence). CDR3 length equals 12 residues. The complete variable domain, with remaining parts taken from reference TRBV30 and TRBJ1-4, reads SQTIHQWPATLVQPVGSPLSLECTVEGTSNPNLYWYRQAAGRGLQLLFYSVGIGQISSEVPQNLSASRPQDRQFILSSKKLLLSDSGFYLCAWSVGRMKLFFGSGTQLSVL.

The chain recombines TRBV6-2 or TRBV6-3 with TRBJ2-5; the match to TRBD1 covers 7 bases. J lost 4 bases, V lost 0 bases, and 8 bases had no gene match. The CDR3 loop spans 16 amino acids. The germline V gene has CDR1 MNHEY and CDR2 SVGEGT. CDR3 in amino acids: CASSYSKTGQGETQYF. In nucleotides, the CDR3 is TGTGCCAGCAGTTACTCGAAGACAGGGCAGGGAGAGACCCAGTACTTC.

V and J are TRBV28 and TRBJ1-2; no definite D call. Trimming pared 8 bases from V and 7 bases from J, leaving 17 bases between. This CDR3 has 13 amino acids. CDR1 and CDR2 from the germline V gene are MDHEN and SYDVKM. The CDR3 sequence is CASGLESRGGYTF. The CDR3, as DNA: TGTGCCAGCGGCCTCGAGTCGCGAGGTGGCTACACCTTC.